Described below is a single T cell receptor beta chain sequence and its context. This clonotype was counted at least ten times. The target of this receptor is not known. No qualities accompany the bases; no much larger clone lies one base away. The sample originates from a study of identical twins listed by TCRdb under 2016. General notes on the study: The study deep-sequenced TCR alpha and beta repertoires from monozygotic twins, unrelated adults of various ages and cord blood to test whether fetal clonotypes persist. Replicate twin experiments were performed at different times using different library preparation protocols to rule out contamination.

Study-wide conclusions, independent of this receptor: Zero-insertion analyses could be partly confounded by invariant T cells such as MAIT and iNKT, although diverse VJ usage argued against such confounding for most clonotypes. Excess twin sharing in beta out-of-frame sequences was weaker because fewer shared sequences lowered the signal-to-noise ratio. Compared with coincidental sharing between unrelated individuals, an excess of low generation-probability sequences was observed among out-of-frame TCR alpha sequences shared between twins. Conclusions relied on cross-sectional statistical analysis, since the same donors could not be followed over many years. Recombination models systematically underestimated out-of-frame TCR alpha sharing in monozygotic twins but agreed with sharing between unrelated individuals. Abundant cord blood beta clonotypes carried fewer insertions; young adult naive repertoires showed a weaker similar trend, while memory repertoires showed none.

The germline V gene provides CDR1 SGHRS and CDR2 YFSETQ. Its CDR3 holds 14 amino acids, cysteine through phenylalanine. The entry retains the CDR3 DNA only, 42 bases that are in frame from base 1. V sheds 0 bases and J sheds 5 bases, leaving 8 bases between their ends. The library was generated by 5' RACE. Reads for this sample came from an Illumina HiSeq 2000. A universal primer binding site was introduced by template switching, and a unique molecular identifier was present in the final cDNA, enabling accurate counting of TCR cDNA molecules. Specific primers in the conserved constant-segment region were used to synthesize first-strand cDNA for the TCR alpha and beta chains. Each cDNA library was double barcoded, with a SMART-Mk sample barcode plus Illumina barcodes, to control for contamination. Two successive PCR steps introduced TruSeq adapter sequences along with Illumina sample barcodes. TCR alpha and beta cDNA libraries were sequenced on the Illumina HiSeq platform with custom primers. The authors' analysis ran thus. Raw reads were processed with MiGEC to extract unique molecular identifiers, and MiXCR was used to determine CDR3 positions. For each individual, recombination models were inferred using an EM algorithm with the repgenHMM and IGoR tools. The analysis of shared clonotypes was done with the tcR package in R, with sharing normalized by the product of cloneset sizes. Out-of-frame nonproductive sequences were analyzed to study raw recombination free of thymic and clonal selection effects. The public reads were quality trimmed at Q25 with fastp and then assembled into clones with MiXCR by TCRdb, keeping productive beta chains. CDR3 protein duplicates are merged, each entry listing the most common genes and DNA. TCRdb's processing, not the authors', yielded these V and J calls. This sample lists 210,000 or so distinct CDR3 sequences; 7.5% were detected once. The top ten hold more than 1.5% of the sample.

All donors were healthy Caucasians. Three pairs of female monozygotic twins, all aged roughly 18 to 29 years, made up the twin cohort. Miltenyi CD45RO+ enrichment and human naive T-cell isolation kits were used to isolate memory (CD45RO+) and naive T cells from PBMC. The sample was also linked to a second study, of yellow fever vaccine responses in identical twins. The second source states: The T cell response to vaccination in identical twins was reported by the authors to appear partly convergent and partly personalized. In the study, vaccine-responding T cell clones were precisely tracked in identical twins.

The source material was memory (CD45RO+) T cells sorted from blood. What this sample's cell subset or site label stands for: CD45RO+ enriched T cells. The chain employs TRBV5-1 and TRBJ2-2, with no confident D gene call. The clonotype was recovered from a young woman in good health. At the DNA level, the sequence is TGCGCCAGCAGCTTGGAGGCCGCTACCGGGGAGCTGTTTTTT. The translation is CASSLEAATGELFF. With the portions outside the CDR3 filled from the reference TRBV5-1 and TRBJ2-2 genes, the complete variable region becomes KAGVTQTPRYLIKTRGQQVTLSCSPISGHRSVSWYQQTPGQGLQFLFEYFSETQRNKGNFPGRFSGRQFSNSRSEMNVSTLELGDSALYLCASSLEAATGELFFGEGSRLTVL.